This T cell receptor (beta chain) was retrieved from a study of somatic mutations in cytotoxic T cells in rheumatoid arthritis. Assay: immunoSEQ multiplex PCR; the TCRdb copy retains only in-frame clones and omits some. The data hold some 20,000 clones, with around four fifths observed a single time. This clone was counted a single time. CDR3 length: 16 amino acids. CDR1 and CDR2 from the germline V gene are SGHTA and FQGTGA. V lost 5 bases and J 0 bases, leaving 13 bases between the germline ends. The chain couples TRBV7-3 to TRBJ2-2; D is possibly TRBD1 (5 bases). The sequencing input was CD8+ T cells sorted from blood. The TCR was taken from a man between 18 and 35 years old with rheumatoid arthritis. DNA for the CDR3: TGTGCCAGCAGCCAGGGTTGGGCCGCGAACACCGGGGAGCTGTTTTTT. Encoded protein: CASSQGWAANTGELFF.